The 26 T cell receptor beta chains in this list originate from one sample, sequenced in a study of PD-L1 blockade in urothelial cancer (dated by TCRdb to the late 2010s). The time point label, read with the paper, signifies: peripheral blood 6 weeks after treatment start. Libraries were constructed by the immunoSEQ multiplex PCR assay. TCRdb retrieved this table from immuneACCESS and kept in-frame rearrangements only. Not all clones are present; in checked studies, unresolved V genes account for under half, and no reason is known for the remainder. Present in this sample are some 39,000 clones, about 85% of which were seen just once. Clones ranked in the top ten supply 2.5% to 3% of the sample. The material sequenced was PBMCs, taken around atezolizumab (anti-PD-L1) treatment. Source of these receptors: a man between 65 and 85 years old with urothelial cancer.

V gene TRBV11-2 combines with J gene TRBJ2-2; a weak D match, TRBD1 (6 bases). The germline V gene encodes CDR1 SGHAT and CDR2 FQNNGV. CDR3 length: 14 residues. V shed 5 bases and J shed 4 bases, with 11 bases lying between them. CDR3 DNA sequence: TGTGCCAGCAGCCAGTACAGGGTCACCGGGGAGCTGTTTTTT. It translates to CASSQYRVTGELFF. Full variable domain (missing parts from reference TRBV11-2 and TRBJ2-2): EAGVAQSPRYKIIEKRQSVAFWCNPISGHATLYWYQQILGQGPKLLIQFQNNGVVDDSQLPKDRFSAERLKGVDSTLKIQPAKLEDSAVYLCASSQYRVTGELFFGEGSRLTVL.

J is TRBJ2-7 and V is TRBV5-1; 9 bases line up with TRBD1. V shed 4 bases, J shed 3 bases, and the junction held 11 bases outside the gene matches. Germline values: CDR1 SGHRS, CDR2 YFSETQ. The CDR3 is 16 residues long. Written as DNA, the CDR3 is TGCGCCAGCAGCCCGTATCAGGGACAGGGCCTCTACGAGCAGTACTTC. It yields the protein CASSPYQGQGLYEQYF.

CDR3 protein: CSVRQVINTEAFF. CDR3 DNA: TGCAGCGTTCGACAGGTGATAAACACTGAAGCTTTCTTT. The chain uses TRBV29-1 and TRBJ1-1; perhaps TRBD1 as D (6 bases). This CDR3 contains 13 residues. From germline, CDR1 is SQVTM and CDR2 ANQGSEA. Trimming cost V 5 bases and J 2 bases, with 12 bases left between them.

This clone was observed a handful of times. The chain combines TRBV10-1 with TRBJ2-5; 11 bases are shared with TRBD1. CDR3 length: 16 amino acids. With 0 bases clipped from V and 2 bases from J, the junction kept 2 bases outside the gene matches. Germline lookup yields CDR1 WNHNN and CDR2 SYGVQD (reference sequence). CDR3 loop: CASSESGTGGQETQYF. Written as DNA, the CDR3 is TGCGCCAGCAGTGAGTCTGGGACAGGGGGACAAGAGACCCAGTACTTC.

This rearrangement joins TRBV15 to TRBJ2-5, with 11 bases aligning to TRBD2. V gave up 6 bases and J gave up 2 bases; unmatched junction bases: 11. There are 17 residues in the CDR3. CDR1 and CDR2 from the germline V gene are LNHNV and YYDKDF (reference sequence). The CDR3 sequence: CATSRGSGTSGQETQYF. The CDR3 DNA reads as TGTGCCACCAGTCGAGGATCCGGGACTAGCGGTCAAGAGACCCAGTACTTC. The whole variable domain, filled in from reference TRBV15 and TRBJ2-5, reads DAMVIQNPRYQVTQFGKPVTLSCSQTLNHNVMYWYQQKSSQAPKLLFHYYDKDFNNEADTPDNFQSRRPNTSFCFLDIRSPGLGDTAMYLCATSRGSGTSGQETQYFGPGTRLLVL.

The rearrangement joins TRBV4-2 to TRBJ2-2, with 9 bases that match TRBD1. CDR1 LGHNA and CDR2 YNFKEQ come from the germline V gene. The trim removed 3 bases at V and 5 bases at J, leaving 10 bases unmatched. CDR3 length equals 17 residues. CDR3 DNA sequence: TGTGCCAGCAGCCAGGTCGGCGGGACAGGGCGGACCGGGGAGCTGTTTTTT. It yields the protein CASSQVGGTGRTGELFF.

V usage is TRBV19 and J usage is TRBJ2-2, with 8 bases fitting TRBD1. The CDR3 has 19 amino acids. Trimming took 9 bases from V and 5 from J; bases not matched to a gene: 23. Germline V gene lookup returns CDR1 LNHDA and CDR2 SQIVND (reference sequence). The CDR3 region has the DNA TGTGCCAGGTTTTTCAACAACACCGGACAGGGTAGAAAAACCGGGGAGCTGTTTTTT. This gives the protein CARFFNNTGQGRKTGELFF.

This sequence joins TRBV11-2 and TRBJ2-1; 7 nucleotides line up with TRBD1. CDR3 length: 15 amino acids. Trimming at V came to 6 bases and at J to 8 bases, leaving 13 bases not matched to a gene. The germline V gene encodes CDR1 SGHAT and CDR2 FQNNGV. The CDR3 DNA reads as TGTGCCAGCAGAGCGGACAGGTTTGAGGTGGATGAGCAGTTCTTC. It codes for CASRADRFEVDEQFF.

The chain recombines TRBV19 with TRBJ2-6; tentative D call: TRBD1 (5 bases). Trimming removed 6 bases from V and 0 bases from J, with 9 bases in between. The CDR3 is made up of 15 amino acids. The germline V gene has CDR1 LNHDA and CDR2 SQIVND (reference sequence). The CDR3 DNA reads TGTGCCAGTAGATACAGGATCTCTGGGGCCAACGTCCTGACTTTC. Translating it yields CASRYRISGANVLTF.

The chain carries TRBV5-1 and TRBJ1-2; 7 nucleotides match TRBD1. Germline-derived CDR1 and CDR2 are SGHRS and YFSETQ. V dropped 5 bases and J dropped 6; count of bases not matched to a gene: 7. The CDR3 has 13 residues. The CDR3 protein is CASSTGAFDGYTF. The CDR3 DNA reads as TGCGCCAGCAGTACAGGGGCTTTTGATGGCTACACCTTC.

The chain uses TRBV18 and TRBJ1-1, with 7 bases matching TRBD1. V lost 3 bases, J lost 7 bases, and 11 bases stayed unmatched. Germline lookup yields CDR1 KGHSH and CDR2 LQKENI. The CDR3 is 15 residues long. The CDR3 is CASSPLPTGPVEAFF. The CDR3 DNA reads TGTGCCAGCTCACCTCTCCCGACAGGGCCGGTTGAAGCTTTCTTT.

This clone occurred once. The genes are TRBV7-3 and TRBJ1-1; TRBD1 might be the D (6 bases). The CDR3 extends over 16 amino acids. CDR1 and CDR2 (germline): SGHTA, FQGTGA. Trimming cost V 2 bases and J 0 bases, with 13 bases left between them. The DNA for the CDR3 is TGTGCCAGCAGCTTAGTCAGGGGAAGTATGAACACTGAAGCTTTCTTT. Its protein product is CASSLVRGSMNTEAFF.

This chain links TRBV10-3 with TRBJ2-7; TRBD2 agrees at 10 bases. The CDR3 extends over 15 amino acids. Germline trimming cut 7 bases from V and 2 bases from J; bases unmatched to any gene: 8. Germline values: CDR1 ENHRY, CDR2 SYGVKD. The DNA for the CDR3 is TGTGCCATCACCCCTTCTAGCGGGGGCACCTACGAGCAGTACTTC. The encoded protein is CAITPSSGGTYEQYF.

This chain's CDR3 is CASSLPGHYNEQFF. The CDR3 bases are TGCGCCAGCAGCCTTCCGGGACATTACAATGAGCAGTTCTTC. The chain couples TRBV5-1 to TRBJ2-1; a weak D match, TRBD1 (6 bases). The CDR3 loop spans 14 amino acids. CDR1 and CDR2 (germline): SGHRS, YFSETQ. V was trimmed by 4 bases and J by 4 bases, leaving 12 bases between them.

A few counts support this clone. The CDR3 coding sequence is TGTGCCAGCAGTGAAGCGGACGGACTGTTCATGAACACTGAAGCTTTCTTT. The encoded protein is CASSEADGLFMNTEAFF. This chain uses TRBV6-1 with TRBJ1-1; the D is unclear. V lost 0 bases and J 0 bases, leaving 14 bases between the germline ends. Germline CDR1 is MNHNS and CDR2 is SASEGT. The CDR3 loop spans 17 amino acids.

The V call is TRBV5-1, the J call TRBJ2-5; tentative D call: TRBD2 (6 bases). V was shortened by 3 bases and J by 3 bases, with 9 bases between the two germline ends. The CDR3 sequence is 13 residues long. The germline V gene encodes CDR1 SGHRS and CDR2 YFSETQ. The CDR3 loop is CASSWWGEETQYF. In nucleotides, the CDR3 is TGCGCCAGCAGCTGGTGGGGGGAAGAGACCCAGTACTTC.

The chain recombines TRBV30 with TRBJ2-3; 7 bases are a match to TRBD1. After removal of 0 bases from V and 3 bases from J, the junction contained 6 bases not matched to a gene. The CDR3 length is 15 residues. Per the germline V gene, CDR1 is GTSNPN and CDR2 is SVGIG (reference sequence). CDR3 residues: CAWSVKAGGTDTQYF. DNA for the CDR3: TGTGCCTGGAGTGTGAAAGCAGGGGGTACAGATACGCAGTATTTT.

V gene TRBV5-1 combines with J gene TRBJ2-1, with 13 positions matching TRBD2. The germline V gene encodes CDR1 SGHRS and CDR2 YFSETQ. J gave up 5 bases and V 5 bases, and 13 bases lay outside the gene matches. The CDR3 is made up of 18 amino acids. CDR3: CASSPDLTSGRGNNEQFF. The DNA of the CDR3 is TGCGCCAGCAGTCCCGACCTAACTAGCGGGAGGGGAAACAATGAGCAGTTCTTC.

This clone was detected only once. The chain uses TRBV5-4 and TRBJ2-7, with TRBD1 matching 9 bases. CDR1 is SGHNT, CDR2 YYREEE, per germline (reference sequence). This CDR3 spans 13 amino acids. After removal of 5 bases from V and 6 bases from J, the junction contained 6 bases not matched to a gene. The CDR3 sequence is CASRQGQGFEQYF. In DNA form, the CDR3 reads TGTGCCAGCAGACAGGGACAGGGATTCGAGCAGTACTTC.

This chain uses TRBV2 with TRBJ1-2; 7 bases agree with TRBD1. V trimming: 6 bases; J trimming: 3 bases; junction bases outside the gene matches: 7. This CDR3 spans 14 amino acids. In germline, CDR1 is SNHLY, CDR2 FYNNEI. DNA for the CDR3: TGTGCCAGCAGAGACGGGACAGTTGACTATGGCTACACCTTC. Translating gives CASRDGTVDYGYTF.

The chain employs TRBV15 and TRBJ2-1; 12 nucleotides line up with TRBD2. Per germline, CDR1 LNHNV and CDR2 YYDKDF (reference sequence). CDR3 size: 18 residues. V trimming: 0 bases; J trimming: 4 bases; junction bases outside the gene matches: 7. The CDR3 sequence is CATSRDTSGRFTYNEQFF. DNA of the CDR3: TGTGCCACCAGCAGAGACACTAGCGGGAGGTTCACTTACAATGAGCAGTTCTTC.

The rearrangement links TRBV30 to TRBJ1-2, with 12 bases fitting TRBD1. The J segment lost 7 bases and the V segment lost 3 bases, leaving 3 bases of the junction unmatched. Germline V CDR1 and CDR2: GTSNPN, SVGIG (reference sequence). CDR3 length: 13 residues. DNA of the CDR3: TGTGCCTGGAGGGGACAGGGGGCGCGTGGCTACACCTTC. Residues: CAWRGQGARGYTF.

This chain links TRBV6-5 with TRBJ1-2, with D unresolved. CDR1 and CDR2 (germline): MNHEY, SVGAGI. The V gene lost 0 bases and the J gene lost 0 bases, with 8 bases spanning the gap. This CDR3 comprises 15 residues. CDR3: CASSYSGSTNYGYTF. The CDR3 bases are TGTGCCAGCAGTTACTCGGGCAGTACTAACTATGGCTACACCTTC.

The rearrangement links TRBV6-5 to TRBJ1-5, with 7 bases aligning to TRBD1. This CDR3 comprises 13 residues. The germline CDR1 and CDR2 sequences are MNHEY and SVGAGI. V lost 5 bases to trimming and J lost 7 bases; unmatched junction nucleotides: 5. The CDR3: CASSARTGQPQHF. The CDR3 DNA follows: TGTGCCAGCAGTGCGAGGACAGGCCAGCCCCAGCATTTT.

V is TRBV5-4 and J is TRBJ2-7, with 11 nucleotides matching TRBD2. The CDR3 covers 16 residues. The germline V gene encodes CDR1 SGHNT and CDR2 YYREEE (reference sequence). Trimming cost V 0 bases and J 4 bases; bases outside gene matches: 6. CDR3 sequence reads: CASSLGGRLAGYEQYF. CDR3 DNA sequence: TGTGCCAGCAGCTTGGGAGGAAGACTAGCGGGATACGAGCAGTACTTC. Full variable domain (missing parts from reference TRBV5-4 and TRBJ2-7): ETGVTQSPTHLIKTRGQQVTLRCSSQSGHNTVSWYQQALGQGPQFIFQYYREEENGRGNFPPRFSGLQFPNYSSELNVNALELDDSALYLCASSLGGRLAGYEQYFGPGTRLTVT.

This clone was counted once. Here the CDR3 DNA reads TGTGCCAGTAGTATGGGACAGGTTAATGAAAAACTGTTTTTT. It is translated as CASSMGQVNEKLFF. V usage is TRBV19 and J usage is TRBJ1-4, with 8 bases that match TRBD1. V trimming: 3 bases; J trimming: 4 bases; junction bases outside the gene matches: 1. Germline V lookup: CDR1 LNHDA, CDR2 SQIVND (reference sequence). The CDR3 extends over 14 amino acids.